Listed here are 32 T cell receptor beta chains from one sample, sequenced in a study of T cell repertoires in cytomegalovirus infection. A single record per CDR3 protein comes from TCRdb applying MiXCR to the reads. The sample carries roughly 760,000 distinct CDR3 sequences, about 40% recorded once. The sample consisted of PBMCs. The receptor source for this set is a human donor in good health (CMV status not recorded). Some clones in this sample may be carry-over from other donors' samples.

CDR3 protein: CASSLELDNEQFF. In nucleotides, the CDR3 is TGTGCCAGCAGCCTCGAACTTGACAATGAGCAGTTCTTC. The rearrangement uses TRBV7-3 and TRBJ2-1; no definite D call. The CDR3 covers 13 residues. With 5 bases removed from V and 5 bases from J, the gap between germline ends came to 10 bases. The germline V gene encodes CDR1 SGHTA and CDR2 FQGTGA.

V usage is TRBV3-1 and J usage is TRBJ2-7; the D call may be TRBD1 or TRBD2 (5 bases each). This CDR3 comprises 14 residues. V was shortened by 6 bases and J by 2 bases, with 14 bases between the two germline ends. Germline CDR1 LGHDT, CDR2 YNNKEL (reference sequence). The CDR3, as DNA: TGTGCCAGCAGTTCCGGGACCGGACCCTACGAGCAGTACGTC. Amino acid sequence: CASSSGTGPYEQYV.

There are many counts of this clonotype. The gene calls are TRBV12-3 or TRBV12-4 and TRBJ2-2, with 8 bases fitting TRBD1. The CDR3 is 14 amino acids. The ends lost 6 bases at V and 4 bases at J; junction bases unmatched: 4. This chain's CDR3 is CASSLTGGTGELFF. The DNA of the CDR3 is TGTGCCAGCAGCTTAACAGGGGGCACCGGGGAGCTGTTTTTT.

This clonotype was observed a few times. The chain is built from TRBV10-3 and TRBJ2-2, with D tentatively TRBD2 (6 bases). Trimming removed 9 bases at V and 1 base at J, with 12 bases between. This CDR3 region has 14 residues. Germline V gene data show CDR1 as ENHRY and CDR2 as SYGVKD. For the CDR3, the DNA is TGTGCCATGGACGGGGGACTGAACACCGGGGAGCTGTTTTTT. The encoded protein is CAMDGGLNTGELFF.

This clonotype was recorded many times. V usage is TRBV6-2 or TRBV6-3 and J usage is TRBJ1-1, with unresolved D. This CDR3 is 17 amino acids long. The germline CDR1 and CDR2 sequences are MNHEY and SVGEGT. Trimming left V 0 bases short and J 2 bases short, with 16 bases between. This CDR3 reads CASSYSYLLKPNTEAFF. The CDR3 nucleotides are TGTGCCAGCAGTTACTCGTACCTATTGAAGCCTAACACTGAAGCTTTCTTT.

The J gene is TRBJ1-5, the V gene TRBV28; 7 positions match TRBD1. The CDR3 is 15 residues long. Trimming at V came to 6 bases and at J to 4 bases, leaving 9 bases not matched to a gene. Germline assignment: CDR1 MDHEN and CDR2 SYDVKM. CDR3 loop: CASRGADRVNQPQHF. The CDR3 DNA sequence: TGTGCCAGCAGGGGGGCTGACAGGGTAAATCAGCCCCAGCATTTT.

Only a few counts were recorded for this clonotype. The rearrangement links TRBV28 to TRBJ1-3; tentative D call: TRBD1 (6 bases). CDR3 length: 13 amino acids. Trimming removed 8 bases from V and 0 bases from J, with 8 bases in between. Germline-derived CDR1 and CDR2 are MDHEN and SYDVKM. CDR3 sequence: CASEDSSGNTIYF. In DNA form, the CDR3 reads TGTGCCAGCGAGGACAGCTCTGGAAACACCATATATTTT. Based on the CDR3 plus reference TRBV28 and TRBJ1-3, the full variable domain is DVKVTQSSRYLVKRTGEKVFLECVQDMDHENMFWYRQDPGLGLRLIYFSYDVKMKEKGDIPEGYSVSREKKERFSLILESASTNQTSMYLCASEDSSGNTIYFGEGSWLTVV.

This chain joins TRBV19 and TRBJ1-5; unclear D gene. CDR1 and CDR2 (germline): LNHDA, SQIVND (reference sequence). This CDR3 comprises 15 residues. The V and J ends lost 3 bases and 0 bases respectively, with 9 bases between them. The CDR3 region has the DNA TGTGCCAGTAGTATTGCCGGCGGTAGCAATCAGCCCCAGCATTTT. It codes for CASSIAGGSNQPQHF.

This rearrangement joins TRBV20-1 to TRBJ1-1, with 7 bases matching TRBD1. The CDR3 is made up of 14 amino acids. With V trimmed by 3 bases and J by 6 bases, 10 bases remained unmatched. Germline V gene sequence: CDR1 DFQATT, CDR2 SNEGSKA (reference sequence). The CDR3 loop reads CSASGDRALPEAFF. The CDR3 region has the DNA TGCAGTGCTAGCGGTGACAGGGCCCTACCTGAAGCTTTCTTT.

V usage is TRBV5-1 and J usage is TRBJ1-1, with 7 nucleotides matching TRBD1. The CDR3 loop spans 14 amino acids. Germline V gene lookup returns CDR1 SGHRS and CDR2 YFSETQ. Trimming removed 5 bases from V and 4 bases from J; junction bases left unmatched: 8. As DNA, the CDR3 is TGCGCCAGCAGACAGGGGTCGGTGGGCACTGAAGCTTTCTTT. Encoded protein: CASRQGSVGTEAFF.

The table lists this clonotype with a few counts. This chain joins TRBV11-3 and TRBJ2-7, with D hard to call. The CDR3 is 13 residues long. CDR1 is SGHNT and CDR2 is YENEEA in the germline V gene. Trimming took off 5 bases at V and 3 bases at J, with 11 bases between the two ends. The CDR3 DNA follows: TGTGCCAGCAGCCCAAACGACGGCTACGAGCAGTACTTC. Protein product: CASSPNDGYEQYF.

The V call is TRBV7-2, the J call TRBJ2-2; no clear D gene. Germline V gene sequence: CDR1 SGHTA, CDR2 FQGNSA. CDR3 length: 15 residues. V shed 1 base and J shed 4 bases, with 10 bases lying between them. The CDR3 sequence is CASSLEGFSTGELFF. The DNA of the CDR3 is TGTGCCAGCAGCTTAGAGGGTTTTAGCACCGGGGAGCTGTTTTTT.

To note about this clonotype: At one end, the junction sequence differs from germline, possibly due to a read error. The chain has TRBV7-2 and TRBJ2-4, with 8 bases aligning to TRBD1. Germline V gene lookup returns CDR1 SGHTA and CDR2 FQGNSA. The length of the CDR3 is 14 residues. CDR3 in amino acids: CSSSLQGDKNIQYF. The CDR3 bases are TGTTCCAGCAGCCTACAGGGGGACAAAAACATTCAGTACTTC.

This clonotype appeared a few times. J is TRBJ1-1 and V is TRBV19; TRBD1 matches 8 bases. This CDR3 comprises 13 residues. The V and J ends lost 5 bases and 8 bases, in that order; junction bases with no gene match: 7. Germline V gene data show CDR1 as LNHDA and CDR2 as SQIVND (reference sequence). In DNA, the CDR3 is TGTGCCAGTAGTTCCTCAGGGGGCTCGGAAGCTTTCTTT. Protein product: CASSSSGGSEAFF.

CDR3 region: CASSLDGTSEQYF. CDR3 DNA sequence: TGTGCCAGCAGCTTAGATGGTACTAGCGAGCAGTACTTC. The chain has TRBV7-6 and TRBJ2-7; perhaps TRBD2 as D (5 bases). Germline V gene data show CDR1 as SGHVS and CDR2 as FNYEAQ. V dropped 1 base and J dropped 6 bases, with 10 bases sitting between them. CDR3 length: 13 residues.

The chain combines TRBV20-1 with TRBJ1-6; D gene uncertain. The germline gives CDR1 DFQATT, CDR2 SNEGSKA (reference sequence). V was clipped by 3 bases and J by 5 bases, with 17 bases between them. There are 16 residues in the CDR3. The CDR3 reads CSASPAGMRHNSPLHF. Here the CDR3 DNA reads TGCAGTGCTAGTCCGGCGGGCATGCGGCATAATTCACCCCTCCACTTT.

This clonotype was observed a few times. The genes are TRBV24-1 and TRBJ1-4; TRBD1 aligns across 12 bases. The CDR3 sequence is 15 residues long. Looked up from germline, CDR1 is KGHDR and CDR2 is SFDVKD. The junction had 1 base not matched to a gene; V was cut back by 3 bases and J by 6 bases. CDR3: CATSDGDRGHEKLFF. Here the CDR3 DNA reads TGTGCCACCAGTGATGGGGACAGGGGGCATGAAAAACTGTTTTTT.

The CDR3 DNA follows: TGCAGTGCTCCCGGGACGATAAGACTAGCCAAAAACATTCAGTACTTC. Amino acids: CSAPGTIRLAKNIQYF. This chain uses TRBV20-1 with TRBJ2-4; either TRBD1 or TRBD2 may fit D (5 bases each). V lost 5 bases and J lost 0, with 17 bases in between. This CDR3 is 16 amino acids long. CDR1 is DFQATT, CDR2 SNEGSKA, per germline (reference sequence).

This clonotype has just a few counts. J is TRBJ2-5 and V is TRBV19, with D possibly matching TRBD1 (5 bases). This CDR3 contains 14 residues. V shed 4 bases and J shed 2 bases, with 11 bases lying between them. CDR1 is LNHDA, CDR2 SQIVND, per germline (reference sequence). The CDR3 reads CASSTTGVQETQYF. As DNA, the CDR3 is TGTGCCAGTAGTACCACAGGAGTACAAGAGACCCAGTACTTC. Full variable domain (remainder filled in from reference TRBV19 and TRBJ2-5): DGGITQSPKYLFRKEGQNVTLSCEQNLNHDAMYWYRQDPGQGLRLIYYSQIVNDFQKGDIAEGYSVSREKKESFPLTVTSAQKNPTAFYLCASSTTGVQETQYFGPGTRLLVL.

V and J are TRBV7-9 and TRBJ2-2; 8 bases align to TRBD1. J lost 0 bases, V lost 4 bases, and 4 bases had no gene match. CDR3 length: 16 amino acids. From germline, CDR1 is SEHNR and CDR2 FQNEAQ (reference sequence). The CDR3 sequence: CASSSRDRTNTGELFF. The CDR3 coding sequence is TGTGCCAGCAGCTCAAGGGACAGGACGAACACCGGGGAGCTGTTTTTT.

J is TRBJ1-1 and V is TRBV11-2; D is possibly TRBD1 (6 bases). The CDR3 is made up of 15 amino acids. Germline lookup yields CDR1 SGHAT and CDR2 FQNNGV. Trimming pared 3 bases from V and 3 bases from J, leaving 14 bases between. This CDR3 is CASSFGRGRDTEAFF. The CDR3 region has the DNA TGTGCCAGCAGCTTCGGTCGGGGGCGGGACACTGAAGCTTTCTTT.

The chain joins TRBV7-2 to TRBJ2-3, with 8 positions matching TRBD2. This CDR3 is 16 amino acids long. Germline CDR1 and CDR2: SGHTA and FQGNSA. The ends lost 4 bases at V and 6 bases at J; junction bases unmatched: 12. The CDR3 DNA is TGTGCCAGCAGCTATCGGGGGGGGGAAGGGAGGGATACGCAGTATTTT. It is translated as CASSYRGGEGRDTQYF.

Note on this clonotype: The CDR3 does not close with the conserved phenylalanine or tryptophan, likely indicating a read error. This sequence joins TRBV11-1 and TRBJ2-7; tentatively, D is TRBD2 (5 bases). Germline assignment: CDR1 SGHAT and CDR2 FQDESV (reference sequence). V lost 5 bases and J lost 0, with 14 bases in between. CDR3 length: 15 residues. This CDR3 is CASSRGGGSSYEQYL. In DNA form, the CDR3 reads TGTGCCAGCAGCCGCGGAGGAGGAAGCTCCTACGAGCAGTACTTA.

This clonotype was observed a handful of times. The J gene is TRBJ2-2, the V gene TRBV7-9; 7 nucleotides agree with TRBD1. This CDR3 region has 15 residues. CDR1 and CDR2 from the germline V gene are SEHNR and FQNEAQ (reference sequence). The trim removed 5 bases at V and 1 base at J, leaving 4 bases unmatched. In DNA, the CDR3 is TGTGCCAGCAGCGACAGGGTCGGGAACACCGGGGAGCTGTTTTTT. This translates into CASSDRVGNTGELFF.

This clonotype was observed a handful of times. This chain joins TRBV27 and TRBJ1-4; tentatively, D is TRBD1 (6 bases). CDR1 is MNHEY and CDR2 is SMNVEV in the germline V gene (reference sequence). V was cut by 2 bases and J by 3 bases, with 10 bases left in between. The CDR3 runs to 15 residues. This CDR3 reads CASSLVSGANEKLFF. The CDR3 bases are TGTGCCAGCAGTTTAGTATCAGGGGCTAATGAAAAACTGTTTTTT.

This clonotype has only a few counts. This sequence joins TRBV19 and TRBJ2-7, with a weak D call TRBD1 (6 bases). This CDR3 is built from 12 residues. With 6 bases removed from V and 5 bases from J, the gap between germline ends came to 11 bases. Germline lookup yields CDR1 LNHDA and CDR2 SQIVND (reference sequence). The CDR3 here is CASRSGGNEQYF. CDR3 in DNA: TGTGCCAGTAGAAGTGGGGGCAACGAGCAGTACTTC. Variable domain in full (rest from reference TRBV19 and TRBJ2-7): DGGITQSPKYLFRKEGQNVTLSCEQNLNHDAMYWYRQDPGQGLRLIYYSQIVNDFQKGDIAEGYSVSREKKESFPLTVTSAQKNPTAFYLCASRSGGNEQYFGPGTRLTVT.

In this sample, this clonotype turned up many times. This rearrangement joins TRBV24-1 to TRBJ2-7; TRBD1 matches at 7 bases. This CDR3 is built from 19 residues. The germline V gene has CDR1 KGHDR and CDR2 SFDVKD. Trimming cost V 0 bases and J 2 bases; bases outside gene matches: 15. The CDR3 region is CATSDLRGQTSREAYEQYF. For the CDR3, the DNA is TGTGCCACCAGTGATTTGCGGGGACAGACCTCAAGGGAAGCCTACGAGCAGTACTTC.

The chain employs TRBV11-1 and TRBJ1-4; D unclear. In germline, CDR1 is SGHAT, CDR2 FQDESV (reference sequence). V shed 1 base and J shed 10 bases, with 19 bases lying between them. The CDR3 has 16 residues. The CDR3 bases are TGTGCCAGCAGCTTAGTTTCCGGGGTTAATGGTGTAAAACTGTTTTTT. Its protein product is CASSLVSGVNGVKLFF.

This chain uses TRBV11-2 with TRBJ2-5; D unresolved. Germline-derived CDR1 and CDR2 are SGHAT and FQNNGV. With 6 bases removed from V and 13 bases from J, the gap between germline ends came to 15 bases. This CDR3 contains 11 residues. CDR3: CASSNTLMTYF. The CDR3 DNA is TGTGCCAGCAGTAACACTCTCATGACGTACTTC.

Concerning this clonotype: Germline and junction disagree at one end, which may indicate a read error. The chain carries TRBV25-1 and TRBJ2-7; no firm D call. This CDR3 is 14 amino acids long. Germline V CDR1 and CDR2: MGHDK, SYGVNS. The DNA for the CDR3 is TGTGCCAGCAGCCCGGTCAATGTATCCTACAAGCAGTACTTC. Protein sequence: CASSPVNVSYKQYF.

This chain links TRBV19 with TRBJ1-1; D is ambiguous. This CDR3 is built from 12 residues. From germline, CDR1 is LNHDA and CDR2 SQIVND (reference sequence). Trimming stripped 3 bases from V and 7 bases from J, with 9 bases between. CDR3 residues: CASSIHAREAFF. The CDR3 nucleotides read TGTGCCAGTAGTATCCATGCCCGTGAAGCTTTCTTT.

The sample holds a few counts of this clonotype. The chain carries TRBV12-3 or TRBV12-4 and TRBJ1-1; TRBD1 aligns across 7 bases. This CDR3 has 14 amino acids. The V and J ends lost 4 bases and 4 bases, in that order; junction bases with no gene match: 6. The CDR3 sequence is CASSWDGQATEAFF. CDR3 in DNA: TGTGCCAGCAGTTGGGACGGACAGGCCACTGAAGCTTTCTTT.